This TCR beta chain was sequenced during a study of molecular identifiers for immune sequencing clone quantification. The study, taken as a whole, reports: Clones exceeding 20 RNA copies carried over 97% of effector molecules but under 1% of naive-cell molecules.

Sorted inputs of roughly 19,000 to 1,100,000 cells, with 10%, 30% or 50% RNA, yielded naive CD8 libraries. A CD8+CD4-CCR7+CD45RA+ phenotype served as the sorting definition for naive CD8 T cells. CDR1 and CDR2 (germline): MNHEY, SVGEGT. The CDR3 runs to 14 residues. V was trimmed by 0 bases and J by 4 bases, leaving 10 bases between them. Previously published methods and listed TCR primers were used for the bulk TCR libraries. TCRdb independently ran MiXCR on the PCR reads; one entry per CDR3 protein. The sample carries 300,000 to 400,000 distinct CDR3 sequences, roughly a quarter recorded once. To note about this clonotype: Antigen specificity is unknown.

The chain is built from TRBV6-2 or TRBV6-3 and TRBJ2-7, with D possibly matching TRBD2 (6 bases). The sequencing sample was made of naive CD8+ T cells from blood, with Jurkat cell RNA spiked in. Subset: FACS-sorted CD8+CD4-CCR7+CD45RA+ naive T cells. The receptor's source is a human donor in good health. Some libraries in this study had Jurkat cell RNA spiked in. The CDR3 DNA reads TGTGCCAGCAGTTACTCAAGGGACTTTTACGAGCAGTACTTC. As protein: CASSYSRDFYEQYF.